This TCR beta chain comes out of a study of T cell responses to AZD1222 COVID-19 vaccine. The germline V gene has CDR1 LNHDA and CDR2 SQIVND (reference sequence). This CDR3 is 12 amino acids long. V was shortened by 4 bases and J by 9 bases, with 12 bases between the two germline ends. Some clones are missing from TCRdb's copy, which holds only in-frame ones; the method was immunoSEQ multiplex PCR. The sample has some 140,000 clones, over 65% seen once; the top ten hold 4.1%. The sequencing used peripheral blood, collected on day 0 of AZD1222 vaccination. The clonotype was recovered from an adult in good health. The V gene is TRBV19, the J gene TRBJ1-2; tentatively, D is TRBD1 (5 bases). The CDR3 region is CASSTGRWSYTF. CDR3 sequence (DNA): TGTGCCAGTAGTACAGGGAGATGGAGCTACACCTTC. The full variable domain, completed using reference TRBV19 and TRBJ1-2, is DGGITQSPKYLFRKEGQNVTLSCEQNLNHDAMYWYRQDPGQGLRLIYYSQIVNDFQKGDIAEGYSVSREKKESFPLTVTSAQKNPTAFYLCASSTGRWSYTFGSGTRLTVV.